These 27 T cell receptor beta chains were sequenced from one sample in a study of blood T cell repertoires in COVID-19. Method: immunoSEQ multiplex PCR; TCRdb's copy keeps in-frame clones and lacks some. The sample gives approximately 200,000 clones, around 89% of which show up once; around 1.3% is in the top ten. Sequencing was carried out using PBMCs or T cells enriched from blood (not recorded which). The source is a man aged 30 to 39 who had recovered from COVID-19.

V usage is TRBV6-5 and J usage is TRBJ2-7, with 10 bases fitting TRBD1. This CDR3 contains 15 residues. The ends lost 2 bases at V and 7 bases at J; junction bases unmatched: 8. In germline, CDR1 is MNHEY, CDR2 SVGAGI. CDR3 region: CASSYRGTGAVEQYF. CDR3 coding DNA: TGTGCCAGCAGTTACAGGGGGACAGGGGCTGTAGAGCAGTACTTC.

The chain has TRBV7-8 and TRBJ1-1; no clear D gene. The CDR3 loop spans 14 amino acids. Per germline, CDR1 SGHVS and CDR2 FQNEAQ. Trimming removed 2 bases at V and 0 bases at J, with 7 bases between. CDR3 protein: CASSLTVMNTEAFF. In nucleotides, the CDR3 is TGTGCCAGCAGCTTAACAGTGATGAACACTGAAGCTTTCTTT.

The rearrangement joins TRBV11-2 to TRBJ2-7; 13 nucleotides agree with TRBD2. The CDR3 extends over 16 amino acids. J gave up 6 bases and V 7 bases, and 12 bases lay outside the gene matches. The germline V gene has CDR1 SGHAT and CDR2 FQNNGV. CDR3 nucleotide sequence: TGTGCCAGCACCGAAAGAGGGACTAGCGGGATTCGCGAGCAGTACTTC. Translation: CASTERGTSGIREQYF.

V is TRBV5-3 and J is TRBJ1-5; no definite D call. TRBV5-3 is an ORF, with its function uncertain. The V gene lost 2 bases and the J gene lost 2 bases, with 17 bases spanning the gap. The CDR3 loop spans 17 amino acids. Written as DNA, the CDR3 is TGTGCCAGAAGCTTTGGGCAGGAAGTCTTTTGCAATCAGCCCCAGCATTTT. Amino acids: CARSFGQEVFCNQPQHF.

The chain is built from TRBV19 and TRBJ2-7; tentative D call: TRBD2 (7 bases). Trimming took 8 bases from V and 6 from J, leaving 17 bases between them. Germline CDR1 LNHDA, CDR2 SQIVND (reference sequence). The CDR3 consists of 13 residues. CDR3: CASSPGGFGEQYF. DNA for the CDR3: TGTGCCAGTTCCCCGGGGGGCTTCGGCGAGCAGTACTTC. Using reference TRBV19 and TRBJ2-7 for the parts outside the CDR3, the full variable domain is DGGITQSPKYLFRKEGQNVTLSCEQNLNHDAMYWYRQDPGQGLRLIYYSQIVNDFQKGDIAEGYSVSREKKESFPLTVTSAQKNPTAFYLCASSPGGFGEQYFGPGTRLTVT.

The chain employs TRBV6-2 or TRBV6-3 and TRBJ1-2; D may be TRBD1 (6 bases). The V and J ends lost 4 bases and 1 base respectively, with 16 bases between them. The V gene's germline CDR1 is MNHEY and CDR2 SVGEGT. This CDR3 contains 16 residues. CDR3 protein: CASSSRDTTLNYGYTF. The CDR3 bases are TGTGCCAGCAGTTCTAGGGACACGACTCTTAACTATGGCTACACCTTC.

CDR3 sequence (DNA): TGTGCCAGCAGCCGCTCTCGGGGGGAGACGCAGTATTTT. Residues: CASSRSRGETQYF. The chain links TRBV3-1 (or the pseudogene TRBV3-2) to TRBJ2-3, with TRBD2 matching 7 bases. The V segment lost 4 bases and the J segment 9 bases; nucleotides outside the gene matches: 7. This CDR3 region has 13 residues. Per germline, CDR1 LGHDT and CDR2 YNNKEL (reference sequence).

V is TRBV9 and J is TRBJ2-1; 14 bases are a match to TRBD2. Germline V gene sequence: CDR1 SGDLS, CDR2 YYNGEE. Trimming removed 4 bases from V and 4 bases from J; junction bases left unmatched: 10. This CDR3 region has 18 residues. CDR3 loop: CASSIGLAGGLGYNEQFF. In DNA form, the CDR3 reads TGTGCCAGCAGCATCGGACTAGCGGGGGGTTTAGGGTACAATGAGCAGTTCTTC.

The rearrangement joins TRBV19 to TRBJ1-5; D possibly corresponds to TRBD1 (6 bases). V lost 5 bases and J lost 0, with 8 bases in between. Germline V gene sequence: CDR1 LNHDA, CDR2 SQIVND (reference sequence). This CDR3 is 14 amino acids long. CDR3 residues: CASSPGDSNQPQHF. The DNA for the CDR3 is TGTGCCAGTAGTCCAGGGGATAGCAATCAGCCCCAGCATTTT.

Here the CDR3 reads CASSASRGQSYEQYF. The CDR3 DNA reads TGTGCCAGTAGTGCCTCCCGGGGACAGTCCTACGAGCAGTACTTC. V gene TRBV19 combines with J gene TRBJ2-7, with 7 nucleotides matching TRBD1. V lost 5 bases, J lost 1 base, and 8 bases stayed unmatched. Germline V lookup: CDR1 LNHDA, CDR2 SQIVND (reference sequence). CDR3 size: 15 residues.

V usage is TRBV7-8 and J usage is TRBJ2-3; D remains ambiguous. Trimming took off 1 base at V and 0 bases at J, with 8 bases between the two ends. This CDR3 contains 15 residues. The germline V gene has CDR1 SGHVS and CDR2 FQNEAQ. CDR3 amino acids: CASSLVVASTDTQYF. The DNA of the CDR3 is TGTGCCAGCAGCTTAGTAGTAGCTAGCACAGATACGCAGTATTTT.

The chain has TRBV19 and TRBJ2-7, with 8 bases fitting TRBD1. Germline V gives CDR1 LNHDA, CDR2 SQIVND (reference sequence). The V segment lost 7 bases and the J segment 7 bases; nucleotides outside the gene matches: 15. This CDR3 has 15 amino acids. CDR3 nucleotides: TGTGCCAGTATCATAAGGACCGGGACAGGTGGAGAGCAGTACTTC. Protein sequence: CASIIRTGTGGEQYF.

The chain couples TRBV7-2 to TRBJ2-3; 13 nucleotides agree with TRBD2. The CDR3 is made up of 17 amino acids. The ends lost 5 bases at V and 3 bases at J; junction bases unmatched: 8. The germline CDR1 and CDR2 sequences are SGHTA and FQGNSA. The CDR3 DNA follows: TGTGCCAGCAGCCTCCGAACTAGCGGGGGGGCGACAGATACGCAGTATTTT. Amino acid sequence: CASSLRTSGGATDTQYF. The full variable domain, with the rest looked up from reference TRBV7-2 and TRBJ2-3, is GAGVSQSPSNKVTEKGKDVELRCDPISGHTALYWYRQSLGQGLEFLIYFQGNSAPDKSGLPSDRFSAERTGGSVSTLTIQRTQQEDSAVYLCASSLRTSGGATDTQYFGPGTRLTVL.

This clone has more than one count but fewer than ten. The rearrangement links TRBV25-1 to TRBJ1-1; no reliable D call. Trimming pared 5 bases from V and 1 base from J, leaving 2 bases between. This CDR3 contains 11 residues. Germline CDR1 and CDR2: MGHDK and SYGVNS. CDR3 in amino acids: CASSQNTEAFF. CDR3 bases: TGTGCCAGCAGTCAGAACACTGAAGCTTTCTTT.

This chain links TRBV7-2 with TRBJ1-1; 10 bases match TRBD1. CDR1 is SGHTA and CDR2 is FQGNSA in the germline V gene. Losses at the gene ends were 5 bases for V and 0 bases for J; bases not matched to a gene: 6. CDR3 length: 16 amino acids. CDR3 region: CASSAGTGVMNTEAFF. CDR3 in DNA: TGTGCCAGCAGCGCTGGGACAGGGGTTATGAACACTGAAGCTTTCTTT.

The chain carries TRBV21-1 and TRBJ2-7; TRBD1, the table's D call, lacks a check against the DNA. TRBV21-1 is a pseudogene segment. The CDR3 spans 17 residues. For the CDR3, the DNA is TGTGCCAGCAGCAATCGCGCTGACAGGAAAGGCTCCTACGAGCAGTACTTC. It translates to CASSNRADRKGSYEQYF.

The genes are TRBV5-8 and TRBJ2-3; 9 bases line up with TRBD2. The trim removed 2 bases at V and 6 bases at J, leaving 10 bases unmatched. The CDR3 runs to 16 residues. Germline lookup yields CDR1 SGHTS and CDR2 YDEGEE. The chain's CDR3 is CASSFLPAGGTDTQYF. The CDR3, as DNA: TGTGCCAGCAGCTTCCTTCCAGCGGGGGGAACGGATACGCAGTATTTT.

The CDR3 loop is CASSSGGSEAFF. CDR3 nucleotide sequence: TGTGCCAGCAGCTCAGGGGGCTCTGAAGCTTTCTTT. The rearrangement uses TRBV11-3 and TRBJ1-1; the match to TRBD1 covers 8 bases. The CDR3 has 12 amino acids. Trimming removed 4 bases from V and 6 bases from J; junction bases left unmatched: 1. Germline V gene data show CDR1 as SGHNT and CDR2 as YENEEA.

The CDR3 region has the DNA TGCGCCAGCAGCTTTGGGACAGATTTCAAATGGAACACCGGGGAGCTGTTTTTT. This sequence encodes CASSFGTDFKWNTGELFF. The gene calls are TRBV5-1 and TRBJ2-2; 7 bases fit TRBD1. V was pared by 2 bases and J by 1 base, with 11 bases of the junction left unmatched. The CDR3 totals 18 residues. Germline loops: CDR1 SGHRS, CDR2 YFSETQ.

The chain is built from TRBV10-3 and TRBJ2-7, with 10 nucleotides matching TRBD2. Looked up from germline, CDR1 is ENHRY and CDR2 is SYGVKD. The CDR3 has 15 amino acids. The ends lost 5 bases at V and 1 base at J; junction bases unmatched: 5. The CDR3 DNA sequence: TGTGCCATCAGTACTAGCGGGATGACATCCTACGAGCAGTACTTC. Amino acid sequence: CAISTSGMTSYEQYF.

This rearrangement joins TRBV4-3 to TRBJ2-1; 12 bases map to TRBD2. CDR1 and CDR2 (germline): LGHNA, YSLEER. Trimming took 0 bases from V and 5 from J; bases not matched to a gene: 5. The CDR3 is made up of 17 amino acids. As DNA, the CDR3 is TGCGCCAGCAGCCAAGAAGGCCTAGCGGGGGGGAACAATGAGCAGTTCTTC. Protein sequence: CASSQEGLAGGNNEQFF.

This sequence joins TRBV7-9 and TRBJ2-3; weak D call: TRBD1 (6 bases). The CDR3 sequence is 14 residues long. CDR1 and CDR2 from the germline V gene are SEHNR and FQNEAQ (reference sequence). V was shortened by 6 bases and J by 0 bases, with 10 bases between the two germline ends. Here the CDR3 DNA reads TGTGCCAGCAGGGGACAAAAGAGCACAGATACGCAGTATTTT. Protein: CASRGQKSTDTQYF.

The chain has TRBV2 and TRBJ1-1, with TRBD1 identical over 10 bases. Germline CDR1 is SNHLY and CDR2 is FYNNEI. The CDR3 length is 12 residues. The J segment lost 8 bases and the V segment lost 6 bases, leaving 3 bases of the junction unmatched. In nucleotides, the CDR3 is TGTGCCAGCAGGAAGGACAGGGGGGAAGCTTTCTTT. This translates into CASRKDRGEAFF. Full variable domain (outside the CDR3, taken from reference TRBV2 and TRBJ1-1): EPEVTQTPSHQVTQMGQEVILRCVPISNHLYFYWYRQILGQKVEFLVSFYNNEISEKSEIFDDQFSVERPDGSNFTLKIRSTKLEDSAMYFCASRKDRGEAFFGQGTRLTVV.

V and J are TRBV6-5 and TRBJ2-7, with 7 bases aligning to TRBD1. Germline CDR1 is MNHEY and CDR2 is SVGAGI. V lost 8 bases, J lost 5 bases, and 12 bases stayed unmatched. This CDR3 region has 14 residues. The CDR3 region is CASHTSQGNHEQYF. The CDR3 nucleotides read TGTGCCAGCCACACATCACAGGGGAACCACGAGCAGTACTTC.

The chain has TRBV28 and TRBJ2-3; tentatively, D is TRBD1 (5 bases). The CDR3 totals 15 residues. V was pared by 5 bases and J by 0 bases, with 12 bases between. CDR1 and CDR2 from the germline V gene are MDHEN and SYDVKM. CDR3 DNA: TGTGCCAGCAGTAACCAGGGAAGTAGCACAGATACGCAGTATTTT. Its translation is CASSNQGSSTDTQYF.

DNA of the CDR3: TGCAGCGTGGGGAGGTCCGGGACAGCGAACACCGGGGAGCTGTTTTTT. Translated, it gives CSVGRSGTANTGELFF. This chain connects TRBV29-1 to TRBJ2-2, with D perhaps TRBD1 (7 bases). The CDR3 is made up of 16 amino acids. Germline assignment: CDR1 SQVTM and CDR2 ANQGSEA. Between the trimmed V and J ends, which lost 6 bases and 0 bases, there was a span of 17 bases.

The rearrangement joins TRBV30 to TRBJ2-5; D is ambiguous. The germline V gene has CDR1 GTSNPN and CDR2 SVGIG (reference sequence). Trimming shortened V by 2 bases and J by 5 bases, and 9 bases separated the two germline ends. The CDR3 contains 12 residues. CDR3 nucleotides: TGTGCCTGGAGTCCTGTACGGGAGACCCAGTACTTC. Translating gives CAWSPVRETQYF.